Given below is one T cell receptor (beta chain) in context. The CDR3 has 14 amino acids. CDR1 and CDR2 (germline): ENHRY, SYGVKD. Trimming pared 0 bases from V and 1 base from J, leaving 3 bases between. The repertoire was sequenced with immunoSEQ multiplex PCR; TCRdb's copy has only in-frame clones and lacks some. This repertoire shows 100,000 to 150,000 clones, 80% to 90% found once; its top ten account for about 2.5%. The data were taken from a study of blood T cell repertoires in COVID-19. Each recovered donor of Cohort 3 presented with two negative PCRs, clearance, or symptom resolution. The clonotype comes from a woman in her forties or fifties who had recovered from COVID-19. The specimen was PBMCs or T cells enriched from blood (not recorded which). The J gene is TRBJ2-2, the V gene TRBV10-3, with D unresolved. The CDR3 protein is CAISESQNTGELFF. As DNA, the CDR3 is TGTGCCATCAGTGAGTCACAGAACACCGGGGAGCTGTTTTTT.